This is a list of T cell receptor beta chains from one sample in a study of blood T cell repertoires in COVID-19. TCRdb keeps only in-frame clones here, not all; method: immunoSEQ multiplex PCR. The sample carries fewer than 250,000 clones, approximately 81% recorded once. The sequenced sample consisted of peripheral blood. These receptors came from an elderly woman with COVID-19, enrolled during active disease. Both conserved end residues are part of each CDR3. The D gene is left open where the match is weak. Size tells how often a clone was seen (once, few, many) or the class of an expanded clone, and some rows leave it out.

V,D,size,J,length,CDR3,DNA
TRBV20-1,-,-,TRBJ1-2,14,CSASLAGRNYGYTF,TGCAGTGCTAGTCTTGCAGGGAGGAACTATGGCTACACCTTC
TRBV5-1,-,-,TRBJ1-2,14,CATSTPDSLNGYTF,TGCGCCACCTCCACCCCGGACAGCCTGAATGGCTACACCTTC
TRBV19,TRBD2,-,TRBJ2-2,17,CASRKTSGGEDTGELFF,TGTGCCAGTAGAAAGACTAGCGGGGGGGAGGACACCGGGGAGCTGTTTTTT
TRBV28,TRBD1,-,TRBJ2-5,15,CASSFARQGWETQYF,TGTGCCAGCAGTTTCGCACGACAGGGGTGGGAGACCCAGTACTTC
TRBV6-5,-,-,TRBJ2-1,13,CASSLLQGREQFF,TGTGCCAGCAGTCTCTTACAGGGTCGGGAGCAGTTCTTC
TRBV6-5,-,few,TRBJ2-6,15,CASRAVRVGANVLTF,TGTGCCAGCAGAGCCGTCAGGGTTGGGGCCAACGTCCTGACTTTC
TRBV7-2,-,once,TRBJ1-3,16,CASSFPALGARNTIYF,TGTGCCAGCAGCTTCCCCGCTCTAGGGGCTAGAAACACCATATATTTT
TRBV5-6,-,-,TRBJ1-4,16,CASSLGGRSDTEKLFF,TGTGCCAGCAGCTTGGGAGGGCGGTCGGATACTGAAAAACTGTTTTTT
TRBV7-5,-,once,TRBJ1-4,18,CARSHRDRGEESNEKLFF,TGTGCCAGAAGCCACCGGGACAGGGGAGAAGAGTCTAATGAAAAACTGTTTTTT
TRBV21-1,-,-,TRBJ1-5,14,CAVNRGTGSQPQHF,TGTGCCGTTAACAGGGGGACAGGGTCGCAGCCCCAGCATTTT
TRBV7-8,-,-,TRBJ2-7,16,CASSLATIGGSYEQYF,TGTGCCAGCAGCTTAGCGACTATAGGGGGCTCCTACGAGCAGTACTTC
TRBV15,-,-,TRBJ1-1,13,CATSRGLNTEAFF,TGTGCCACCAGCAGGGGCCTGAACACTGAAGCTTTCTTT
TRBV12-3/TRBV12-4,-,-,TRBJ2-1,12,CASSMSGNEQFF,TGTGCCAGCAGCATGAGCGGGAATGAGCAGTTCTTC
TRBV6-5,TRBD1,once,TRBJ1-5,13,CASSRGPYQPQHF,TGTGCCAGCTCGAGGGGGCCCTATCAGCCCCAGCATTTT
TRBV28,-,-,TRBJ1-1,13,CASSLEIGTEAFF,TGTGCCAGCAGTTTGGAGATCGGCACTGAAGCTTTCTTT
TRBV7-2,TRBD1,-,TRBJ1-5,15,CASSYGQGRGQPQHF,TGTGCCAGCAGCTACGGACAGGGTCGGGGTCAGCCCCAGCATTTT
TRBV7-8,-,few,TRBJ1-1,14,CASSEVGVNTEAFF,TGTGCCAGCAGCGAAGTCGGGGTGAACACTGAAGCTTTCTTT
TRBV7-2,-,few,TRBJ2-2,15,CASSLTGENTGELFF,TGTGCCAGCAGCTTGACCGGGGAGAACACCGGGGAGCTGTTTTTT
TRBV6-5,TRBD1,-,TRBJ1-5,15,CASSQWWQGDQPQHF,TGTGCCAGCAGCCAGTGGTGGCAGGGGGACCAGCCCCAGCATTTT
TRBV7-9,TRBD2,once,TRBJ2-1,17,CASSLIAGGDLRNEQFF,TGTGCCAGCAGCTTAATTGCGGGGGGTGATCTGCGCAATGAGCAGTTCTTC
TRBV3-1/TRBV3-2,TRBD2,-,TRBJ2-3,15,CASSHGVAGVDTQYF,TGTGCCAGCAGCCATGGCGTCGCGGGGGTTGACACGCAGTATTTT
TRBV30,TRBD1,-,TRBJ1-2,13,CAWRGGQDYGYTF,TGTGCCTGGAGGGGAGGACAGGACTATGGCTACACCTTC
TRBV3-1/TRBV3-2,TRBD1,-,TRBJ1-6,15,CASSQSPTGASPLHF,TGTGCCAGCAGCCAAAGTCCGACAGGGGCTTCACCCCTCCACTTT
TRBV5-1,-,-,TRBJ2-1,17,CASSLEGGASSYNEQFF,TGCGCCAGCAGCTTAGAAGGAGGGGCCTCCTCCTACAATGAGCAGTTCTTC
TRBV20-1,TRBD2,few,TRBJ2-3,17,CSASARTSGYSTDTQYF,TGCAGTGCTAGTGCCCGGACTAGCGGATATAGCACAGATACGCAGTATTTT
TRBV6-5,-,-,TRBJ1-5,12,CASTRPNQAQHF,TGTGCCAGCACCAGACCGAATCAGGCCCAGCATTTT
TRBV7-8,TRBD1,-,TRBJ2-7,14,CASRLPGQGNEQYF,TGTGCCAGCAGGCTACCGGGACAGGGGAACGAGCAGTACTTC
TRBV5-4,-,-,TRBJ2-7,12,CASSLDRLEQYF,TGTGCCAGCAGCTTAGACAGGCTCGAGCAGTACTTC
TRBV5-1,TRBD2,-,TRBJ2-7,13,CASSQGLAYEQYF,TGCGCCAGCAGCCAGGGACTAGCCTACGAGCAGTACTTC
TRBV5-1,TRBD1,-,TRBJ1-4,16,CASSLPTGQGNEKLFF,TGCGCCAGCAGCTTGCCCACGGGACAGGGTAACGAAAAACTGTTTTTT
TRBV6-5,TRBD1,-,TRBJ1-1,12,CASSRTGDEAFF,TGTGCCAGCAGTAGAACAGGGGACGAAGCTTTCTTT
TRBV5-4,-,-,TRBJ1-4,14,CASSWEGLGEKLFF,TGTGCCAGCAGCTGGGAGGGCCTTGGGGAAAAACTGTTTTTT
TRBV28,-,once,TRBJ1-5,14,CASSPRTDNQPQHF,TGTGCCAGCAGTCCCAGGACTGATAATCAGCCCCAGCATTTT
TRBV3-1/TRBV3-2,-,-,TRBJ1-2,15,CASSQPGPAPYGYTF,TGTGCCAGCAGCCAACCTGGGCCAGCTCCCTATGGCTACACCTTC
TRBV7-8,TRBD1,-,TRBJ1-4,11,CASSPQGELFF,TGTGCCAGCAGCCCGCAGGGGGAACTGTTTTTT
TRBV6-6,-,-,TRBJ2-7,15,CASSYSAYPLLEQYF,TGTGCCAGCAGTTACTCAGCCTACCCCCTTTTGGAGCAGTACTTC
TRBV21-1,-,-,TRBJ1-1,10,CASSKARAFF,TGTGCCAGCAGCAAAGCGAGAGCTTTCTTT
TRBV28,TRBD1,-,TRBJ1-4,13,CASSTGANEKLFF,TGTGCCAGCTCGACAGGGGCTAATGAAAAACTGTTTTTT
TRBV6-2/TRBV6-3,-,-,TRBJ1-5,14,CASSYEGRGQPQHF,TGTGCCAGCAGTTACGAGGGGAGGGGTCAGCCCCAGCATTTT
TRBV29-1,-,-,TRBJ2-3,12,CSVVTGTDTQYF,TGCAGCGTCGTGACTGGAACAGATACGCAGTATTTT
TRBV3-1/TRBV3-2,-,-,TRBJ2-1,15,CASSQGTASYNEQFF,TGTGCCAGCAGCCAAGGGACAGCCTCCTACAATGAGCAGTTCTTC
TRBV6-5,-,few,TRBJ1-4,14,CASSPTATNEKLFF,TGTGCCAGCAGCCCAACTGCAACTAATGAAAAACTGTTTTTT
TRBV7-2,TRBD2,few,TRBJ2-2,14,CAVGGRVNTGELFF,TGTGCCGTGGGTGGGAGGGTAAACACCGGGGAGCTGTTTTTT
TRBV2,-,-,TRBJ2-1,13,CASRPKQGHEQFF,TGTGCCAGCAGACCAAAACAGGGCCATGAGCAGTTCTTC
TRBV2,TRBD1,once,TRBJ1-4,14,CASGKDRAREKLFF,TGTGCCAGCGGGAAGGACAGGGCGAGGGAAAAACTGTTTTTT